This TCR beta chain came from a study of cytomegalovirus exposure and HLA in healthy donors. The CDR3 loop spans 17 amino acids. Deletions cut 2 bases from V and 1 base from J, with 17 bases between. Per the germline V gene, CDR1 is LNHDA and CDR2 is SQIVND (reference sequence). Vbeta (60) and Jbeta (13) primers were used in the PCR. Using immunoSEQ multiplex PCR, the repertoire was profiled, and TCRdb retains in-frame clones only, with some absent. In the table there are 140,000 to 150,000 clones, approximately 78% of which are singletons. V and J are TRBV19 and TRBJ1-1, with a weak D call TRBD1 (6 bases). The specimen was PBMCs. The source is a woman in her late teens or twenties in good health and CMV-seropositive. As DNA, the CDR3 is TGTGCCAGTAGTATACGACCTCACGGACAGCCGAACACTGAAGCTTTCTTT. It translates to CASSIRPHGQPNTEAFF.